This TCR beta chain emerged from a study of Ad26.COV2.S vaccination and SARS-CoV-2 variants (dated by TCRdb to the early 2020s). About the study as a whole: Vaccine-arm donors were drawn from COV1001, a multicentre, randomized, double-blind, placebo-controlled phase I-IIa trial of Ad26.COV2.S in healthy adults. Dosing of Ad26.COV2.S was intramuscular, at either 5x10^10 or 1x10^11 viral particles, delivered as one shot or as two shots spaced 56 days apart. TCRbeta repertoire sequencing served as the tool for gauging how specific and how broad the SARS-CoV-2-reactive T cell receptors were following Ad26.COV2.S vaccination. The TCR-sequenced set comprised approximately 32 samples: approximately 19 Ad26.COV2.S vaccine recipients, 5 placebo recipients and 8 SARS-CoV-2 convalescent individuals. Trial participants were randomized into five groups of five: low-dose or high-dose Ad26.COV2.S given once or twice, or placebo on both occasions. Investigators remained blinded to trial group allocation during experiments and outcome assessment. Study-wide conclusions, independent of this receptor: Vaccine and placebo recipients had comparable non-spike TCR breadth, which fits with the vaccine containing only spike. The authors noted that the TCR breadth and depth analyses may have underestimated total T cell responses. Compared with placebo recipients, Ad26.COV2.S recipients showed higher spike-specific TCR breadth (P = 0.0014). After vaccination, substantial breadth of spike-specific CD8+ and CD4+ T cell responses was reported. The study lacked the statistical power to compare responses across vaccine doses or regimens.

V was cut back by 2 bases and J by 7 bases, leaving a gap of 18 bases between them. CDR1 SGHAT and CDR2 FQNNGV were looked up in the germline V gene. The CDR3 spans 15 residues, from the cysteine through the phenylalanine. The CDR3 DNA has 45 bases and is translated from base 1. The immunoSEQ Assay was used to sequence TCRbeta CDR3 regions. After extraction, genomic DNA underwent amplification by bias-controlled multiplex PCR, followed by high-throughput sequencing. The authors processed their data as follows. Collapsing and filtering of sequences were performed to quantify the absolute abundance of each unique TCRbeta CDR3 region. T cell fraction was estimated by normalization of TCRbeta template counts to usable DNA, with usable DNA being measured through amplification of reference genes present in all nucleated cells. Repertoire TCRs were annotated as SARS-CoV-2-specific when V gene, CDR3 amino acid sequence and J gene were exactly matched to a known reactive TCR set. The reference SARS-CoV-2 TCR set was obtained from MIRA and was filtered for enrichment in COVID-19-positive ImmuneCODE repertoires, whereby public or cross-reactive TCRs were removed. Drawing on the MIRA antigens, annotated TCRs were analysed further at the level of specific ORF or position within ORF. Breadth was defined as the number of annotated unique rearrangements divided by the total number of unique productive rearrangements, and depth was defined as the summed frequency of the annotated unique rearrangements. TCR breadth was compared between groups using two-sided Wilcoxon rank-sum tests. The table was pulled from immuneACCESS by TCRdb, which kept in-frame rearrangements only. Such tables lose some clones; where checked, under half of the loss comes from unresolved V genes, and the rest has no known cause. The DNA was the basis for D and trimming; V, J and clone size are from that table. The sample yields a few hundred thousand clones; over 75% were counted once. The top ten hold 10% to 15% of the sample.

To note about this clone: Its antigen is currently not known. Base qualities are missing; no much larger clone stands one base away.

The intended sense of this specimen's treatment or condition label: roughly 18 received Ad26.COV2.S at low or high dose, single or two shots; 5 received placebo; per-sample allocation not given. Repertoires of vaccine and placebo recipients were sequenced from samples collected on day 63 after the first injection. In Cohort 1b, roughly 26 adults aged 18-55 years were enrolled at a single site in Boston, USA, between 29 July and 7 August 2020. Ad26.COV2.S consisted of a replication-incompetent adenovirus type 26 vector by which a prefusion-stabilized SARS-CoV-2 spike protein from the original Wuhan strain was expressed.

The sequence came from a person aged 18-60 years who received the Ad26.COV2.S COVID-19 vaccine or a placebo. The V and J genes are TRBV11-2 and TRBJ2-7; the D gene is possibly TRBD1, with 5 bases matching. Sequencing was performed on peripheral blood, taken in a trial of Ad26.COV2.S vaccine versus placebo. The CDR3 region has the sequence CASSLRSQGSWEQYF. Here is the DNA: TGTGCCAGCAGCTTAAGGTCCCAGGGTTCGTGGGAGCAGTACTTC.